The 21 T cell receptor beta chains listed next were all sequenced from one sample in a study of post-analysis software for immune sequencing data. Overall study findings and caveats: Included in a set of roughly five TRBV segments more frequent in patients than controls were TRBV5-6, TRBV5-1 and TRBV20-1.

The antigens for these receptors are not known. Unique molecular identifiers were built into the TCR beta cDNA libraries. TCRdb passed the PCR reads through MiXCR, listing each CDR3 protein once. The sample carries approximately 150,000 distinct CDR3 sequences, 25% to 35% recorded once. What was sequenced was blood. All receptors derive from a girl aged 5-17 years with multiple sclerosis.

The chain couples TRBV12-3 or TRBV12-4 to TRBJ2-7, with a weak D call TRBD2 (5 bases). The CDR3 loop spans 15 amino acids. The V end was cut by 6 bases, the J end by 0 bases, with 15 bases between. The CDR3 here is CASSRGLTSSYEQYF. The CDR3 bases are TGTGCCAGCAGCCGTGGACTGACGAGCTCCTACGAGCAGTACTTC.

The rearrangement joins TRBV21-1 to TRBJ2-5; the table names TRBD1, a call not compared with the DNA. TRBV21-1 is flagged as a pseudogene. The CDR3 contains 15 residues. CDR3 nucleotides: TGTGCCAGCAGTAACCCCGGGGGGACCTACAATGAGCAGTACTTC. Residues: CASSNPGGTYNEQYF.

The chain couples TRBV20-1 to TRBJ2-1; 8 nucleotides agree with TRBD2. The CDR3 is 12 amino acids. With 5 bases clipped from V and 9 bases from J, the junction kept 6 bases outside the gene matches. CDR1 and CDR2 (germline): DFQATT, SNEGSKA (reference sequence). Here the CDR3 reads CSAQSGRIEQFF. CDR3 nucleotide sequence: TGCAGTGCTCAAAGCGGGAGAATTGAGCAGTTCTTC.

This clonotype was counted at least ten times. The rearrangement uses TRBV10-3 and TRBJ2-7; 8 nucleotides align to TRBD2. The germline V gene has CDR1 ENHRY and CDR2 SYGVKD. CDR3 length: 14 residues. V lost 6 bases, J lost 1 base, and 5 bases stayed unmatched. DNA for the CDR3: TGTGCCATCAGGGGACTAGTGGAGTCCTACGAGCAGTACTTC. Its protein product is CAIRGLVESYEQYF.

This clonotype was detected only a few times. The V call is TRBV5-1, the J call TRBJ1-4; D is possibly TRBD1 (5 bases). The germline V and J ends were trimmed by 7 bases and 0 bases, with 13 bases remaining between them. Germline V gene lookup returns CDR1 SGHRS and CDR2 YFSETQ. The CDR3 is 15 amino acids. CDR3 sequence reads: CASGAEPTTNEKLFF. The CDR3, as DNA: TGCGCCAGCGGGGCGGAACCTACAACTAATGAAAAACTGTTTTTT.

This clonotype was counted between two and nine times. This chain links TRBV4-1 with TRBJ2-1, with D perhaps matching TRBD2 (5 bases). Germline V gene lookup returns CDR1 MGHRA and CDR2 YSYEKL. The CDR3 spans 15 residues. Trimming removed 2 bases from V and 6 bases from J, with 14 bases in between. The CDR3 loop is CASSQRLLAPNEQFF. CDR3 coding DNA: TGCGCCAGCAGCCAAAGGCTCCTAGCTCCCAATGAGCAGTTCTTC.

This clonotype has only a few counts. V usage is TRBV29-1 and J usage is TRBJ2-2, with D perhaps assigned TRBD1 or TRBD2 (6 bases each). Trimming shortened V by 4 bases and J by 4 bases, and 16 bases separated the two germline ends. Germline CDR1 reads SQVTM; CDR2 reads ANQGSEA. This CDR3 spans 15 amino acids. This chain's CDR3 is CSVAVRGPGTGELFF. CDR3 nucleotides: TGCAGCGTTGCGGTCCGGGGGCCGGGCACCGGGGAGCTGTTTTTT.

This clonotype occurred many times. The chain combines TRBV6-5 with TRBJ2-3, with TRBD2 as a possible D gene (5 bases). Germline assignment: CDR1 MNHEY and CDR2 SVGAGI. The CDR3 totals 15 residues. V lost 7 bases to trimming and J lost 0 bases, with 14 bases between them. CDR3 bases: TGTGCCAGCACCCCACTAGTGGGAAGCACAGATACGCAGTATTTT. Translation: CASTPLVGSTDTQYF.

This clonotype showed up just a few times. The chain is built from TRBV3-1 and TRBJ2-7, with D possibly being TRBD1 or TRBD2 (5 bases each). CDR3 length: 15 residues. The V gene's germline CDR1 is LGHDT and CDR2 YNNKEL (reference sequence). Trimming stripped 1 base from V and 0 bases from J, with 10 bases between. DNA for the CDR3: TGTGCCAGCAGCCAAGGCAGGGACCACTCCTACGAGCAGTACTTC. Residues: CASSQGRDHSYEQYF.

This chain uses TRBV7-2 with TRBJ2-7; maybe TRBD2 (5 bases). V gave up 0 bases and J gave up 3 bases, with 12 bases separating them. Germline CDR1 SGHTA, CDR2 FQGNSA. The CDR3 runs to 15 residues. CDR3 in DNA: TGTGCCAGCAGCTTAGCGGCGGGCAGTAACTACGAGCAGTACTTC. Its protein is CASSLAAGSNYEQYF.

Comments on this clonotype: A much more abundant neighbour one base away suggests this may be a read error. The J gene is TRBJ2-3, the V gene TRBV20-1, with 7 bases lining up with TRBD2. From germline, CDR1 is DFQATT and CDR2 SNEGSKA (reference sequence). V trimming: 0 bases; J trimming: 2 bases; junction bases outside the gene matches: 5. The CDR3 is made up of 15 amino acids. CDR3 protein: CSARDPSGYTDTQYF. CDR3 nucleotide sequence: TGCAGTGCTAGAGACCCTAGCGGCTACACAGATACGCAGTATTTT.

V and J are TRBV11-2 and TRBJ2-1, with 7 nucleotides matching TRBD2. V was clipped by 2 bases and J by 1 base; unmatched bases: 2. The V gene's germline CDR1 is SGHAT and CDR2 FQNNGV. This CDR3 is built from 15 residues. The CDR3 DNA reads as TGTGCCAGCAGCTTAAGCGGGACGTCCTACAATGAGCAGTTCTTC. Translated, it gives CASSLSGTSYNEQFF.

This clonotype was observed many times. The chain couples TRBV29-1 to TRBJ2-7; D unclear. From germline, CDR1 is SQVTM and CDR2 ANQGSEA. Deletions cut 0 bases from V and 0 bases from J, with 6 bases between. The CDR3 length is 13 residues. CDR3 sequence reads: CSVEDRSSYEQYF. The CDR3 region has the DNA TGCAGCGTTGAAGATAGGAGCTCCTACGAGCAGTACTTC.

This rearrangement joins TRBV25-1 to TRBJ2-2; either TRBD1 or TRBD2 may supply D (5 bases each). Between the trimmed V and J ends, which lost 1 base and 1 base, there was a span of 16 bases. The CDR3 is 18 amino acids. The V gene's germline CDR1 is MGHDK and CDR2 SYGVNS. DNA of the CDR3: TGTGCCAGCAGTGAATTTCACAGGCTAGCAGGGAACACCGGGGAGCTGTTTTTT. Translation: CASSEFHRLAGNTGELFF.

The chain employs TRBV12-3 or TRBV12-4 and TRBJ2-5; 12 nucleotides align to TRBD2. The V and J ends lost 4 bases and 5 bases, in that order; junction bases with no gene match: 2. CDR3 length equals 14 residues. The CDR3: CASSSTSGSETQYF. The CDR3 nucleotides read TGTGCCAGCAGTTCGACTAGCGGGAGTGAGACCCAGTACTTC.

This clonotype was counted many times. The chain uses TRBV5-1 and TRBJ2-5, with D tentatively TRBD1 (6 bases). The ends were cut back, 7 bases at V and 2 bases at J, with 12 bases in the middle. The CDR3 runs to 13 residues. Germline V gene sequence: CDR1 SGHRS, CDR2 YFSETQ. CDR3 sequence: CASSRQEQETQYF. In DNA, the CDR3 is TGCGCCAGCTCGCGACAGGAGCAAGAGACCCAGTACTTC.

This clonotype came up once. The CDR3 bases are TGCAGTGCTAGATCGTTAACGGGACTAGCGGAAATCAGCTCCTACGAGCAGTACTTC. It is translated as CSARSLTGLAEISSYEQYF. The chain uses TRBV20-1 and TRBJ2-7, with 11 nucleotides matching TRBD2. The germline CDR1 and CDR2 sequences are DFQATT and SNEGSKA (reference sequence). The V segment lost 2 bases and the J segment 0 bases; nucleotides outside the gene matches: 15. This CDR3 has 19 residues.

This clonotype has a single count. This may arise from a read error, as a much more abundant clone is one base away. The J gene is TRBJ2-1, the V gene TRBV20-1, with D maybe TRBD1 (6 bases). Trimming took 5 bases from V and 8 from J, leaving 22 bases between them. CDR3 length equals 15 residues. In germline, CDR1 is DFQATT, CDR2 SNEGSKA (reference sequence). The CDR3, as DNA: TGCAGTGCTGGATCCCCAAGCGGCCAGGGGTATGAGCAGTTCTTC. Amino acid sequence: CSAGSPSGQGYEQFF.

This clonotype was seen only a few times. The V call is TRBV3-1, the J call TRBJ2-1; D gene ambiguous. Germline-derived CDR1 and CDR2 are LGHDT and YNNKEL (reference sequence). The V gene lost 0 bases and the J gene lost 5 bases, with 11 bases spanning the gap. The length of the CDR3 is 15 residues. CDR3 bases: TGTGCCAGCAGCCAAGATGCGAGGTTCGACAATGAGCAGTTCTTC. This codes for CASSQDARFDNEQFF.

About this clonotype: This sequence may be a read error, since a much larger clone differs from it by one base. The chain combines TRBV29-1 with TRBJ2-7; D gene unclear. Germline assignment: CDR1 SQVTM and CDR2 ANQGSEA. The CDR3 contains 13 residues. CDR3 loop: CRVRAENSYEQYF. CDR3 nucleotides: TGCCGCGTTCGGGCGGAGAACTCCTACGAGCAGTACTTC.

Many counts were recorded for this clonotype. The chain has TRBV27 and TRBJ2-7; D is ambiguous. This CDR3 contains 15 residues. V shed 5 bases and J shed 0 bases, with 14 bases lying between them. Per germline, CDR1 MNHEY and CDR2 SMNVEV (reference sequence). In DNA form, the CDR3 reads TGTGCCAGCAGTCTCACCTTGACGCCCTCCTACGAGCAGTACTTC. Encoded protein: CASSLTLTPSYEQYF.